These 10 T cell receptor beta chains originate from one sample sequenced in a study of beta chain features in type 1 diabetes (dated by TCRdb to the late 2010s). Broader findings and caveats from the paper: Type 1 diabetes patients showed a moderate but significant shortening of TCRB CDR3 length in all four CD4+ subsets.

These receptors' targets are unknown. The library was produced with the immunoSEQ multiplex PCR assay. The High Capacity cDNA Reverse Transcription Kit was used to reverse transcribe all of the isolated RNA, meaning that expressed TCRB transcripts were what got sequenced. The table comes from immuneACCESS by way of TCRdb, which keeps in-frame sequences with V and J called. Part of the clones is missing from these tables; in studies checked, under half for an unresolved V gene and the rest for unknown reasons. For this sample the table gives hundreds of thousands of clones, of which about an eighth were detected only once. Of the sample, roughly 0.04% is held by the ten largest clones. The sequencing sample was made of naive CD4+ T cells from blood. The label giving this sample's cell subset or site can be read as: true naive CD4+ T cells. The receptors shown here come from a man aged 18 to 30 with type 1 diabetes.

CDR3 sequence: CASSLALGAVYGYTF. The CDR3 DNA reads TGTGCCAGCAGCTTAGCACTGGGGGCGGTCTATGGCTACACCTTC. V is TRBV7-2 and J is TRBJ1-2; the D gene is possibly TRBD1 (6 bases). The length of the CDR3 is 15 residues. Trimming left V 0 bases short and J 4 bases short, with 12 bases between. Germline-derived CDR1 and CDR2 are SGHTA and FQGNSA. Variable domain in full (rest from reference TRBV7-2 and TRBJ1-2): GAGVSQSPSNKVTEKGKDVELRCDPISGHTALYWYRQSLGQGLEFLIYFQGNSAPDKSGLPSDRFSAERTGGSVSTLTIQRTQQEDSAVYLCASSLALGAVYGYTFGSGTRLTVV.

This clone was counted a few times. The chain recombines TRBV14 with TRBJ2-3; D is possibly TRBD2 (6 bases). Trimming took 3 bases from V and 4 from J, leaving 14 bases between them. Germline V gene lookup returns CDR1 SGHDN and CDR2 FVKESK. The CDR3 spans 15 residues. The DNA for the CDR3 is TGTGCCAGCAGCCAGACTACTAGCATTTCAGATACGCAGTATTTT. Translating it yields CASSQTTSISDTQYF.

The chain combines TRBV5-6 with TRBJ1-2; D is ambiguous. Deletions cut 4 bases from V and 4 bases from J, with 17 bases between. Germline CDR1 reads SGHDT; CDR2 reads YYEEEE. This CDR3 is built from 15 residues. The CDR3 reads CASSRDRWRSYGYTF. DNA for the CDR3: TGTGCCAGCAGCCGAGACCGTTGGAGAAGCTATGGCTACACCTTC.

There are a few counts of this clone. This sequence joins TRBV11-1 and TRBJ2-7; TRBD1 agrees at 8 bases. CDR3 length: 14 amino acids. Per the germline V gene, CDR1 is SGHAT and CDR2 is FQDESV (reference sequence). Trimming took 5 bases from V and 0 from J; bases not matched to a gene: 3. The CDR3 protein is CASSRGQGSYEQYF. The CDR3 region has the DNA TGTGCCAGCAGCCGTGGACAGGGCTCCTACGAGCAGTACTTC.

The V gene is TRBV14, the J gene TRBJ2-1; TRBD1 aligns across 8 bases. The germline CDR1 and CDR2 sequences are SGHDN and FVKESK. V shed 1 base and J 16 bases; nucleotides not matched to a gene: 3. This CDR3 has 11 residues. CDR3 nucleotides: TGTGCCAGCAGCCAAGGGACAGGGTTTTTCTTC. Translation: CASSQGTGFFF. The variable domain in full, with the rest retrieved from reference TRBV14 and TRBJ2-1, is EAGVTQFPSHSVIEKGQTVTLRCDPISGHDNLYWYRRVMGKEIKFLLHFVKESKQDESGMPNNRFLAERTGGTYSTLKVQPAELEDSGVYFCASSQGTGFFFGPGTRLTVL.

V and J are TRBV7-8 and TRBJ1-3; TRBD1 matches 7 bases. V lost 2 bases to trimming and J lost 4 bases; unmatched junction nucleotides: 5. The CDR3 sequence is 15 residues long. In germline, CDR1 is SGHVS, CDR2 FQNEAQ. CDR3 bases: TGTGCCAGCAGCTTATACCGGGGACAGGGAAACACCATATATTTT. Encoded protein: CASSLYRGQGNTIYF.

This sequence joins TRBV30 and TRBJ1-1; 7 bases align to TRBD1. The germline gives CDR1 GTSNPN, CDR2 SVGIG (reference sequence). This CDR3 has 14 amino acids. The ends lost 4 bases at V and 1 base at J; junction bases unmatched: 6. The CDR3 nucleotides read TGTGCCTGGACAGGGGGAGGAGGGAACACTGAAGCTTTCTTT. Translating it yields CAWTGGGGNTEAFF.

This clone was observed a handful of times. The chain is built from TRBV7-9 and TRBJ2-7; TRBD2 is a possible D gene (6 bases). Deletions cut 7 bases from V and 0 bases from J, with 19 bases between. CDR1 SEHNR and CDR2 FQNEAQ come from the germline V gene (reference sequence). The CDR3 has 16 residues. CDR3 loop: CASTGLGGRSSYEQYF. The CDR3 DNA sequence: TGTGCCAGCACCGGGCTCGGGGGAAGAAGCTCCTACGAGCAGTACTTC. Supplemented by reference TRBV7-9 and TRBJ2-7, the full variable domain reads DTGVSQNPRHKITKRGQNVTFRCDPISEHNRLYWYRQTLGQGPEFLTYFQNEAQLEKSRLLSDRFSAERPKGSFSTLEIQRTEQGDSAMYLCASTGLGGRSSYEQYFGPGTRLTVT.

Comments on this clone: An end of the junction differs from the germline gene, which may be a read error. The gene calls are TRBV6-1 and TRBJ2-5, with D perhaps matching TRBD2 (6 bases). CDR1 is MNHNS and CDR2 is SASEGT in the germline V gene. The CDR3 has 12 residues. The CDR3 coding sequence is TGTGCCAGTAGTGGGGCGGGGGAGACCCAGTACTTC. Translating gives CASSGAGETQYF.

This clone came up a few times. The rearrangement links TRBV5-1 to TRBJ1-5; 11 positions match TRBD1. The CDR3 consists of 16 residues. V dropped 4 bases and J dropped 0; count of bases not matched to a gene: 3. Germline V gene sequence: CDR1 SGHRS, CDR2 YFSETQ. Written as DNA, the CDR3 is TGCGCCAGCAGCCCAGGGACAGGGGGTAGCAATCAGCCCCAGCATTTT. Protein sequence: CASSPGTGGSNQPQHF.